This TCR beta chain was captured by sequencing in a study of OX40 agonist ivuxolimab in advanced cancers. As for the study in general: Partial responses, seen in three patients, involved one hepatocellular carcinoma and two cutaneous melanomas.

The assay was immunoSEQ multiplex PCR, and TCRdb's table has in-frame clones only and misses some. This sample has over 60,000 clones; over 75% occur once, and the top ten carry 0.55% to 0.7%. This CDR3 is 16 amino acids long. With 4 bases clipped from V and 5 bases from J, the junction kept 8 bases outside the gene matches. The germline gives CDR1 SGDLS, CDR2 YYNGEE. The starting material was CD4+ or CD8+ T cells sorted from blood, obtained in a trial of the OX40 agonist ivuxolimab. The rearrangement uses TRBV9 and TRBJ1-6; 8 nucleotides align to TRBD1. The sequence came from an adult with an advanced solid tumor such as melanoma, head and neck, liver or kidney cancer. For the CDR3, the DNA is TGTGCCAGCAGCCCCCAGGGGGCGGCTCATAATTCACCCCTCCACTTT. Translated: CASSPQGAAHNSPLHF.